The present TCR beta chain was sequenced within a study of CD8 T cells in ankylosing spondylitis. General study findings and limits: Matched synovial fluid from ankylosing spondylitis patients was reported to be enriched for disease-linked clones. Earlier authors reported some of these motif variants in reactive arthritis synovial fluid and blood.

This clonotype was seen ten or more times. Antigen specificity is unknown. The germline V gene encodes CDR1 WSHSY and CDR2 SAAADI. This CDR3 is built from 14 residues. V was pared by 4 bases and J by 4 bases, with 2 bases of the junction left unmatched. 5'-RACE, quantitative and with molecular barcodes, yielded the TCR beta libraries. TCRdb reanalysed the 5' RACE reads using MiXCR and keeps one entry per CDR3 protein. The sample consists of about 140,000 distinct CDR3 sequences, 6.5% to 8.5% of them appearing once. This sequence joins TRBV10-2 and TRBJ2-7; 12 bases line up with TRBD2. Sequencing was performed on synovial fluid, either unsorted or a sorted T cell fraction (not recorded which). The TCR was taken from a male donor with ankylosing spondylitis. The CDR3 region is CASSGTSGTYEQYF. In DNA, the CDR3 is TGCGCCAGCAGTGGGACTAGCGGGACGTACGAGCAGTACTTC.